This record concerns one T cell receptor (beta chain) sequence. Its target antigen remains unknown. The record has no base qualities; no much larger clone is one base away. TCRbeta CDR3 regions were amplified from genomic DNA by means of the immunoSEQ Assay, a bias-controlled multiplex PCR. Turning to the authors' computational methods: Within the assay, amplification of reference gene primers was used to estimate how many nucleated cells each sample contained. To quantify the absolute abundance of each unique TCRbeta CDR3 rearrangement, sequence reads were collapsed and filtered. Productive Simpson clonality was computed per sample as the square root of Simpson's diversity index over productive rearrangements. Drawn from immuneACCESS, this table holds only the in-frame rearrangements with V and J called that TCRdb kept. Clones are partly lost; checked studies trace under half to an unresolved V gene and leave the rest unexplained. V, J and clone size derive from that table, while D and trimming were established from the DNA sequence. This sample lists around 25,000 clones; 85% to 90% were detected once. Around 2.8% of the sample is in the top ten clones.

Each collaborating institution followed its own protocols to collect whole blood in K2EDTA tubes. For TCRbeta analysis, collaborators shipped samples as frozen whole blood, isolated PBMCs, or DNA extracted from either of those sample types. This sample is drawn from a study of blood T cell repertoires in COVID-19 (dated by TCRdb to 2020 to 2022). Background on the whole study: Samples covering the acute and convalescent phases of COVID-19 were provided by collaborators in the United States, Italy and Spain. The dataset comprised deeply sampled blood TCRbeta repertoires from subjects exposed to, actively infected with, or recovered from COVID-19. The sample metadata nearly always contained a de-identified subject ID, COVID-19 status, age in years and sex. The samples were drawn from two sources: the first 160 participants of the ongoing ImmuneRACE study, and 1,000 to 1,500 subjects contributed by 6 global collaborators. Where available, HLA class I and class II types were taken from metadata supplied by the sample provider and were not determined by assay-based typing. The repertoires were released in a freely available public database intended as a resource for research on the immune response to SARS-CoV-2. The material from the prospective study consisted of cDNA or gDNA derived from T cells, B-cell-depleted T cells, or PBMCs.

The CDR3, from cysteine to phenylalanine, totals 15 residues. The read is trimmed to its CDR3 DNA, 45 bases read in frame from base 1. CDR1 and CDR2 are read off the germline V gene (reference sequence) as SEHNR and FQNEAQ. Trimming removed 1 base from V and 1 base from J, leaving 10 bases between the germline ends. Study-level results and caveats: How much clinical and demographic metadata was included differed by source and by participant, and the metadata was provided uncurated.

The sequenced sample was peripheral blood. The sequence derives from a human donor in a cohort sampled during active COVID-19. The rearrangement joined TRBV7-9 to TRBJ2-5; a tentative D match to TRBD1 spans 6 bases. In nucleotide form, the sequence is TGTGCCAGCAGCTTAGAAAGGACAGTCCAAGAGACCCAGTACTTC. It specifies CASSLERTVQETQYF.